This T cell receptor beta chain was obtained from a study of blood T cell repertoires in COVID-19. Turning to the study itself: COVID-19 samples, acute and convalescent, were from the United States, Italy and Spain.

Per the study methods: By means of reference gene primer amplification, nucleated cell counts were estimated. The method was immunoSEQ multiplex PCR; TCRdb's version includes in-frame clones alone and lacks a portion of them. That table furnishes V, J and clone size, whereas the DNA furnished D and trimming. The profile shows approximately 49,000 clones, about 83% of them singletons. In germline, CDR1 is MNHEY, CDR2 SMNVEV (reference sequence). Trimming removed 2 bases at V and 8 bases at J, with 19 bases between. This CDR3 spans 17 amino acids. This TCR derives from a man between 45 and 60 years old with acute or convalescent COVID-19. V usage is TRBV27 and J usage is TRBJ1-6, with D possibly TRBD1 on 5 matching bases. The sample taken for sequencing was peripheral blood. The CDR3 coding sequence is TGTGCCAGCAGTTTACTTTCCGCGGGGGGAAGCGATTCACCCCTCCACTTT. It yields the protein CASSLLSAGGSDSPLHF.